The clone carrying this T cell receptor (beta chain) was detected ten times or more. Its antigen is still unknown. The entry originates in a study of blood T cells in healthy people across ages. Study outcomes and limitations: Among long-lived donors, naive CD4+ cells were more numerous and diversity higher than in aged donors.

This CDR3 has 17 residues. The V gene's germline CDR1 is KGHDR and CDR2 SFDVKD. J was trimmed by 4 bases and V by 2 bases; bases with no gene match: 12. Then a second PCR, running roughly 7 to 11 cycles, was carried out with a sample-barcoded 5' primer and a J-beta primer mix. TCRdb reprocessed the 5' RACE reads with MiXCR, giving one entry per CDR3 protein. The sample records 500,000 to 700,000 distinct CDR3 sequences, 25% to 30% being singletons. This rearrangement joins TRBV24-1 to TRBJ1-2; 7 nucleotides align to TRBD1. The specimen sequenced was blood. The clonotype comes from a woman aged 80 or older in good health. Here the CDR3 DNA reads TGTGCCACCAGTGATTGGCCGGGACAGAACTACGCCTATGGCTACACCTTC. This encodes CATSDWPGQNYAYGYTF.